This TCR beta chain appears in the sequencing data of a study of cytomegalovirus exposure and HLA in healthy donors. CDR3 length equals 15 residues. Germline V gene lookup returns CDR1 SGDLS and CDR2 YYNGEE. After removal of 0 bases from V and 7 bases from J, the junction contained 7 bases not matched to a gene. With 60 Vbeta and 13 Jbeta primers, the PCR was carried out. Data came from immunoSEQ multiplex PCR; TCRdb stores just in-frame clones and leaves some out. Of 150,000 to 200,000 clones in the sample, around 78% were seen once. Sequencing used PBMCs. The receptor was isolated from a man aged 30 to 39 in good health and CMV-seronegative. The V call is TRBV9, the J call TRBJ2-1, with 7 bases identical to TRBD2. This chain's CDR3 is CASSVAGFSGNEQFF. The CDR3 nucleotides read TGTGCCAGCAGCGTAGCGGGTTTTAGCGGGAATGAGCAGTTCTTC.